This T cell receptor beta chain was captured by sequencing in a study of cytomegalovirus exposure and HLA in healthy donors. The study's findings and limits: Previously analyzed data showed that most TCR beta V segments were productive at a frequency of about 87% or about 30%. An assumption of roughly uniform sequencing depth across donors underlay the presence/absence analyses. Common viral pathogens seemed to be connected with several of the most significant clusters, according to a later analysis. Among donors in an Asian-associated ancestry cluster, a later analysis reportedly found fewer N-insertions than the roughly 700-donor mean.

This CDR3 comprises 15 residues. The V end was cut by 3 bases, the J end by 6 bases, with 18 bases between. Per the germline V gene, CDR1 is LNHDA and CDR2 is SQIVND (reference sequence). As for this clone: The antigen is not known.

PCR was performed using 60 Vbeta and 13 Jbeta primers. Here immunoSEQ multiplex PCR was the method, and the copy in TCRdb shows in-frame clones only, minus some. The repertoire has 200,000 or so clones, more than 75% of them found once; the top ten carry around 6.3%. What was sequenced was PBMCs. This clonotype originated in a woman in her forties or fifties in good health and CMV-seropositive. The chain couples TRBV19 to TRBJ2-7, with D perhaps matching TRBD1 (8 bases). The CDR3 DNA reads as TGTGCCAGTAGTATCGGGGGGACAGGCCCGCTCGAGCAGTACTTC. It specifies CASSIGGTGPLEQYF.